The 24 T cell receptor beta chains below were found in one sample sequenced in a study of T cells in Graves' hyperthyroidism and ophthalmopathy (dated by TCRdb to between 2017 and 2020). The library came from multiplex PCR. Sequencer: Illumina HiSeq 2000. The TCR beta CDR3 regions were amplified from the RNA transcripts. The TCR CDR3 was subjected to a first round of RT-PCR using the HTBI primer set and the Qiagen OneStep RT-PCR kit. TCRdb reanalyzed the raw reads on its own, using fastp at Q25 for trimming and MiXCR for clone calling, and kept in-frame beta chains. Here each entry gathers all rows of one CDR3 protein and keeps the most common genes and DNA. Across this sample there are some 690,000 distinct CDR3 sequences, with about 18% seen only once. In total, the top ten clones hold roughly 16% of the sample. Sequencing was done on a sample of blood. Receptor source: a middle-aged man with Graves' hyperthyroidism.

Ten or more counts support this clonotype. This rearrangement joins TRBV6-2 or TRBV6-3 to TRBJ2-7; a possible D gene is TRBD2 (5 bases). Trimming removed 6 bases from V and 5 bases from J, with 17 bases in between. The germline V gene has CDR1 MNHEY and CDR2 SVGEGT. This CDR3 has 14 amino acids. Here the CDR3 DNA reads TGTGCCAGCAGAAGCGACTACCGGGTAGACGAGCAGTACTTC. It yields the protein CASRSDYRVDEQYF.

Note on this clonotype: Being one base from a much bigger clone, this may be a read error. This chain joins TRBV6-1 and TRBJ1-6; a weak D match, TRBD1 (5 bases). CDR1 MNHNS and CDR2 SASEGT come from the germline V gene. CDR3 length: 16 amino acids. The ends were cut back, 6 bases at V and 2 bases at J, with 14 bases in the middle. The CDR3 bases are TGTGCCAGCAGCCCAGGGCTGATCCCCTATAATTCACCCCTCCACTTT. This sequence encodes CASSPGLIPYNSPLHF.

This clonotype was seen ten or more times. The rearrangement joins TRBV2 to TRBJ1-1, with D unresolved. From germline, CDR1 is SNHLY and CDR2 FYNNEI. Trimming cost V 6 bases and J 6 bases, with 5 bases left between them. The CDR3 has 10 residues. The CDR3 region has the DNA TGTGCCAGCAGGGGCCCTGAAGCTTTCTTT. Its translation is CASRGPEAFF.

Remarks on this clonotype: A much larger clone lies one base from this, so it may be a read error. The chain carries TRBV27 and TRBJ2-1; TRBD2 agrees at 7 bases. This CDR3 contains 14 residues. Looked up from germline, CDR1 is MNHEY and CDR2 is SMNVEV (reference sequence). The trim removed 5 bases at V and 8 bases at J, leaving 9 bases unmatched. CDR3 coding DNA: TGTGCCAGCAGTCTGAGACTAGCAAGAGATGAGCAGTTCTTC. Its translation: CASSLRLARDEQFF.

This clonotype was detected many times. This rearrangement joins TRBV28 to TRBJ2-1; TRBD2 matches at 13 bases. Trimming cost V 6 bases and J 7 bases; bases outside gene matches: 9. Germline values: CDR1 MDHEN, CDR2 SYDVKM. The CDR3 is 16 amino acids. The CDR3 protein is CASSPPGTSGMNEQFF. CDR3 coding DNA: TGTGCCAGCAGCCCCCCCGGGACTAGCGGGATGAATGAGCAGTTCTTC. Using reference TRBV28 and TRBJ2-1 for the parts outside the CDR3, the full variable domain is DVKVTQSSRYLVKRTGEKVFLECVQDMDHENMFWYRQDPGLGLRLIYFSYDVKMKEKGDIPEGYSVSREKKERFSLILESASTNQTSMYLCASSPPGTSGMNEQFFGPGTRLTVL.

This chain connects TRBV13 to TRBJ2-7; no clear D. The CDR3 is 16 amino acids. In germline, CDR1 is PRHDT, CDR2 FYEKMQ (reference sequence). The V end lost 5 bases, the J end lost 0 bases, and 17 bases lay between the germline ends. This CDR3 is CASSRGPLESSYEQYF. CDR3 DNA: TGTGCCAGCAGCCGTGGGCCGCTGGAGAGCTCCTACGAGCAGTACTTC. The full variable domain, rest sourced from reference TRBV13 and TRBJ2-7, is AAGVIQSPRHLIKEKRETATLKCYPIPRHDTVYWYQQGPGQDPQFLISFYEKMQSDKGSIPDRFSAQQFSDYHSELNMSSLELGDSALYFCASSRGPLESSYEQYFGPGTRLTVT.

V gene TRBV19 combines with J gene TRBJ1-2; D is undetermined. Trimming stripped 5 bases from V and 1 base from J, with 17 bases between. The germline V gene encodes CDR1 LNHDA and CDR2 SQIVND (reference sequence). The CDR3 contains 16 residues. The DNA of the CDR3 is TGTGCCAGTAGTCTACAAAAGGGAGCATTTAACTATGGCTACACCTTC. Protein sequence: CASSLQKGAFNYGYTF.

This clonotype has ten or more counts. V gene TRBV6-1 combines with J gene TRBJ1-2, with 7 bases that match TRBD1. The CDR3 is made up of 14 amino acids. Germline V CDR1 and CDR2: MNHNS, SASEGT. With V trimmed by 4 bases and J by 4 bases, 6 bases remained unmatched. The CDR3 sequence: CASSGTGFSYGYTF. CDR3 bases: TGTGCCAGCAGTGGGACAGGATTTAGCTATGGCTACACCTTC.

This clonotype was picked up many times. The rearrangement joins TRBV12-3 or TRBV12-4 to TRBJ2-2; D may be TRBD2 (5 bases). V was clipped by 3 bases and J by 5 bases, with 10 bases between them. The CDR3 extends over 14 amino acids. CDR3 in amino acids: CASSLGGGTGELFF. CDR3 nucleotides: TGTGCCAGCAGTTTGGGCGGAGGAACCGGGGAGCTGTTTTTT.

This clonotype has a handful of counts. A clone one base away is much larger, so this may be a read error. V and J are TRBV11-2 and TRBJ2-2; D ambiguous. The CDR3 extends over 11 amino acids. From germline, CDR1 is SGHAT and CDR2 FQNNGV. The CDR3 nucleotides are TGTGTCAGCACCATAGCCCGGGAGCTGTTTTTT. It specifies CVSTIARELFF.

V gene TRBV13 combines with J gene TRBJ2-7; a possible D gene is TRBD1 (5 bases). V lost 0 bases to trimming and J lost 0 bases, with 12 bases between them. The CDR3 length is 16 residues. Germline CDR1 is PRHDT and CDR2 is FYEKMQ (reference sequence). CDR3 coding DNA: TGTGCCAGCAGCTTAGGTGGGGCAGGAAGCTCCTACGAGCAGTACTTC. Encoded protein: CASSLGGAGSSYEQYF. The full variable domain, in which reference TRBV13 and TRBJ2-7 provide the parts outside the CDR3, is AAGVIQSPRHLIKEKRETATLKCYPIPRHDTVYWYQQGPGQDPQFLISFYEKMQSDKGSIPDRFSAQQFSDYHSELNMSSLELGDSALYFCASSLGGAGSSYEQYFGPGTRLTVT.

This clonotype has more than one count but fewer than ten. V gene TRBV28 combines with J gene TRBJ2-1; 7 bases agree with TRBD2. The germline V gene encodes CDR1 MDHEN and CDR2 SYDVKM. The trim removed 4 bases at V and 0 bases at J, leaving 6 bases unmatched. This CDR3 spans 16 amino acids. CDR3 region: CASSSAGTTSYNEQFF. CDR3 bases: TGTGCCAGCAGTTCCGCCGGGACTACCTCCTACAATGAGCAGTTCTTC.

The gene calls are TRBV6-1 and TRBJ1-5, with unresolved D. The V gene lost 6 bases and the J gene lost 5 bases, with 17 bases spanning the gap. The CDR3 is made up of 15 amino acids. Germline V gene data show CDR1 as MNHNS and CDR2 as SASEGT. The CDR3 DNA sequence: TGTGCCAGCAGCCAAGGATCCCCGGCACATCAGCCCCAGCATTTT. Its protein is CASSQGSPAHQPQHF.

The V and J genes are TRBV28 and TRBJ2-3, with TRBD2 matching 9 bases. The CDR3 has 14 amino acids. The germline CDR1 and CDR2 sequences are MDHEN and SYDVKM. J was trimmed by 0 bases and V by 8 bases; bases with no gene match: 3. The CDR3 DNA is TGTGCCAGCCTAGGACTAGCGAGCACAGATACGCAGTATTTT. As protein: CASLGLASTDTQYF. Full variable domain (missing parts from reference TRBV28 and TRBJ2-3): DVKVTQSSRYLVKRTGEKVFLECVQDMDHENMFWYRQDPGLGLRLIYFSYDVKMKEKGDIPEGYSVSREKKERFSLILESASTNQTSMYLCASLGLASTDTQYFGPGTRLTVL.

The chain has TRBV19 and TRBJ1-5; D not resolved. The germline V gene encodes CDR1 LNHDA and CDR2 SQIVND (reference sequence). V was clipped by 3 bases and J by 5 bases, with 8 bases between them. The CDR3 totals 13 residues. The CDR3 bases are TGTGCCAGTAGTATTGTCGCGGATCAGCCCCAGCATTTT. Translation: CASSIVADQPQHF. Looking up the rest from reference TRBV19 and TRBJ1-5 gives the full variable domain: DGGITQSPKYLFRKEGQNVTLSCEQNLNHDAMYWYRQDPGQGLRLIYYSQIVNDFQKGDIAEGYSVSREKKESFPLTVTSAQKNPTAFYLCASSIVADQPQHFGDGTRLSIL.

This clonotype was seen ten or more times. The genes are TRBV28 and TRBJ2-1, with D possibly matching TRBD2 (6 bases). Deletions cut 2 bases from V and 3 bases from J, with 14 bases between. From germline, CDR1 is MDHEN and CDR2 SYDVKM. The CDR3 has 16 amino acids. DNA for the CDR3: TGTGCCAGCAGTTTAGTTTTGGCGGGAAGCTACAATGAGCAGTTCTTC. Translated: CASSLVLAGSYNEQFF.

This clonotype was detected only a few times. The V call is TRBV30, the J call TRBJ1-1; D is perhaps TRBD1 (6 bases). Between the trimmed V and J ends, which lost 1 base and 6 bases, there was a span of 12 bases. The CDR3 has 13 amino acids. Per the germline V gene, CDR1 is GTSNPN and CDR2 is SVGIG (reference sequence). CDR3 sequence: CAWSEQGFSEAFF. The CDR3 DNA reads TGTGCCTGGAGTGAACAGGGATTCTCTGAAGCTTTCTTT.

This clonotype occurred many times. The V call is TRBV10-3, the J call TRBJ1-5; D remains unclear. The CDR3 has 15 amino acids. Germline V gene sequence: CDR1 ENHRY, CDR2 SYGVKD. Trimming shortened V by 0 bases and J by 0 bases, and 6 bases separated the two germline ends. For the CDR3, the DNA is TGTGCCATCAGTGAGTCGTTGGGTAGCAATCAGCCCCAGCATTTT. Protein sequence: CAISESLGSNQPQHF.

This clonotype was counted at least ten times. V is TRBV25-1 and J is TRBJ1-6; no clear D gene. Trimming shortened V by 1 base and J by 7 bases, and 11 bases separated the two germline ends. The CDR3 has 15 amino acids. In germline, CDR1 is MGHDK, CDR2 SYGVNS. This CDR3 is CASSEWGVGNSPLHF. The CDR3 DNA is TGTGCCAGCAGTGAATGGGGAGTGGGGAATTCACCCCTCCACTTT.

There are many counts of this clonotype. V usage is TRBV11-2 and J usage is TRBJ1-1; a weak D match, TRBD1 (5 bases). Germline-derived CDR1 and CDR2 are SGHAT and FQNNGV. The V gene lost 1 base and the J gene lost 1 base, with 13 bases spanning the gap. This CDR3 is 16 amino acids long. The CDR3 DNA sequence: TGTGCCAGCAGCTTAGTGCGGTATGGGGGGAACACTGAAGCTTTCTTT. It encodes CASSLVRYGGNTEAFF.

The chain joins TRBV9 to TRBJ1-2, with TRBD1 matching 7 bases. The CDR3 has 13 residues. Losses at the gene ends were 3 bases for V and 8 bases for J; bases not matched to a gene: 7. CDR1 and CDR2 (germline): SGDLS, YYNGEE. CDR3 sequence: CASSARTGGGYTF. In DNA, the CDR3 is TGTGCCAGCAGCGCCCGGACAGGAGGAGGCTACACCTTC.

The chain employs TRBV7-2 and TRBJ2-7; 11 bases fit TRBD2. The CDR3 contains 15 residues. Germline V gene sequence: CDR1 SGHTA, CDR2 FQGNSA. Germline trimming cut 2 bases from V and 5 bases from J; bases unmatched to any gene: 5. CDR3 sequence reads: CASSLLAGGFHEQYF. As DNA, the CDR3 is TGTGCCAGCAGCTTACTAGCGGGAGGATTCCACGAGCAGTACTTC.

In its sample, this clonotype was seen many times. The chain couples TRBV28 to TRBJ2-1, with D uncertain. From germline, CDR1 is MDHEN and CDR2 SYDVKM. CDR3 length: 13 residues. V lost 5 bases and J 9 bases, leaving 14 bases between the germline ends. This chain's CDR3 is CASSPYWRSEQFF. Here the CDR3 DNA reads TGTGCCAGCAGTCCCTATTGGCGTAGTGAGCAGTTCTTC.

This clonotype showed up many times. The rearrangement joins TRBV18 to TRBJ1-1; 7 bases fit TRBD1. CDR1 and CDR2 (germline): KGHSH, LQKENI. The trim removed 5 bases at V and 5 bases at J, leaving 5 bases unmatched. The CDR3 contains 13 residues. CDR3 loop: CASSASGGTEAFF. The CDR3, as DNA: TGTGCCAGCTCAGCATCAGGGGGAACTGAAGCTTTCTTT.